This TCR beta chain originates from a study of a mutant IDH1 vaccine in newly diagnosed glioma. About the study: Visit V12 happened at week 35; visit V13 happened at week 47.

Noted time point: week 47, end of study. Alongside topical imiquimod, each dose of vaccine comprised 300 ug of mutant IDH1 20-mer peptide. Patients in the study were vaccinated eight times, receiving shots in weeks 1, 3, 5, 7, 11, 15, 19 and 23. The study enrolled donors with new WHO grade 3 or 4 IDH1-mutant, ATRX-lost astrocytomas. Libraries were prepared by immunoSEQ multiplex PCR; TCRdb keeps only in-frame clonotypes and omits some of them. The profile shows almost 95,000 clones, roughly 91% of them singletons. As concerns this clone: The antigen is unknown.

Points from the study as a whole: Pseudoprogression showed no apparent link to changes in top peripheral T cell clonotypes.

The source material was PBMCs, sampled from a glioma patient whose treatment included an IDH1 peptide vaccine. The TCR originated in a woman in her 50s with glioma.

CDR3 nucleotides: TGTGCCAGCAGTTACCCACAGGGAGGTTGGGAGACCCAGTACTTC. Translated, it gives CASSYPQGGWETQYF. This chain links TRBV6-6 with TRBJ2-5; perhaps D is TRBD1 or TRBD2 (6 bases each). The CDR3 spans 15 residues. The V and J ends lost 2 bases and 5 bases respectively, with 15 bases between them. CDR1 is MNHNY and CDR2 is SVGAGI in the germline V gene (reference sequence).